The 27 T cell receptor beta chains reported below all come from one sample, sequenced in a study of blood T cell repertoires in COVID-19. Sequencing used immunoSEQ multiplex PCR; TCRdb keeps in-frame clones, though not all of them. The sample includes some 50,000 clones, 86% of them seen just once. The sample taken for sequencing was peripheral blood. These receptors were taken from a human donor in a cohort sampled during active COVID-19.

The chain recombines TRBV19 with TRBJ2-1; 9 bases are a match to TRBD2. The CDR3 is made up of 14 amino acids. CDR1 is LNHDA, CDR2 SQIVND, per germline (reference sequence). Losses at the gene ends were 5 bases for V and 8 bases for J; bases not matched to a gene: 7. The CDR3 coding sequence is TGTGCCAGTAGTCCGGGACTAGCATCCGATGAGCAGTTCTTC. Its protein is CASSPGLASDEQFF.

V and J are TRBV7-2 and TRBJ2-1; 11 nucleotides align to TRBD2. The germline gives CDR1 SGHTA, CDR2 FQGNSA. CDR3 length equals 16 residues. V was pared by 5 bases and J by 9 bases, with 12 bases of the junction left unmatched. In DNA form, the CDR3 reads TGTGCCAGCAGCCGGATTTTAGCGGGGGGGCTTGGTGAGCAGTTCTTC. It specifies CASSRILAGGLGEQFF. Variable domain in full (rest from reference TRBV7-2 and TRBJ2-1): GAGVSQSPSNKVTEKGKDVELRCDPISGHTALYWYRQSLGQGLEFLIYFQGNSAPDKSGLPSDRFSAERTGGSVSTLTIQRTQQEDSAVYLCASSRILAGGLGEQFFGPGTRLTVL.

The chain uses TRBV7-9 and TRBJ1-1, with 9 bases matching TRBD1. Per germline, CDR1 SEHNR and CDR2 FQNEAQ (reference sequence). The CDR3 has 18 residues. With 4 bases clipped from V and 2 bases from J, the junction kept 14 bases outside the gene matches. The chain's CDR3 is CASSSYLNLQGANTEAFF. In nucleotides, the CDR3 is TGTGCCAGCAGCTCCTACCTCAATCTACAGGGGGCTAACACTGAAGCTTTCTTT.

The chain recombines TRBV28 with TRBJ2-1, with D perhaps TRBD1 (5 bases). CDR1 and CDR2 (germline): MDHEN, SYDVKM. The CDR3 contains 15 residues. Trimming stripped 6 bases from V and 5 bases from J, with 17 bases between. In nucleotides, the CDR3 is TGTGCCAGCAGCCAGTTGGGGCGGAACGACAATGAGCAGTTCTTC. Amino acid sequence: CASSQLGRNDNEQFF.

The chain employs TRBV7-2 and TRBJ1-2; D perhaps matches TRBD1 (6 bases). CDR1 and CDR2 from the germline V gene are SGHTA and FQGNSA. The CDR3 extends over 16 amino acids. Between the trimmed V and J ends, which lost 0 bases and 7 bases, there was a span of 18 bases. In DNA, the CDR3 is TGTGCCAGCAGCTTAGCGCATGGGGGGGCGGAACCTGGCTACACCTTC. This sequence encodes CASSLAHGGAEPGYTF. Looking up the rest from reference TRBV7-2 and TRBJ1-2 gives the full variable domain: GAGVSQSPSNKVTEKGKDVELRCDPISGHTALYWYRQSLGQGLEFLIYFQGNSAPDKSGLPSDRFSAERTGGSVSTLTIQRTQQEDSAVYLCASSLAHGGAEPGYTFGSGTRLTVV.

The genes are TRBV12-3 or TRBV12-4 and TRBJ1-5, with a tentative D call TRBD1 (5 bases). This CDR3 is 13 amino acids long. Trimming pared 4 bases from V and 3 bases from J, leaving 7 bases between. The CDR3 DNA reads as TGTGCCAGCAGTTCGGGGGACAATCAGCCCCAGCATTTT. Encoded protein: CASSSGDNQPQHF.

The chain carries TRBV4-1 and TRBJ2-3; TRBD2 agrees at 11 bases. The J segment lost 7 bases and the V segment lost 4 bases, leaving 22 bases of the junction unmatched. Germline V gene sequence: CDR1 MGHRA, CDR2 YSYEKL. The CDR3 is made up of 20 amino acids. CDR3 coding DNA: TGCGCCAGCAGCCTTCTGGCAACCACCGGGACTAGCGGCACTACCTATACGCAGTATTTT. Translated, it gives CASSLLATTGTSGTTYTQYF.

The rearrangement uses TRBV5-1 and TRBJ2-1, with 11 bases aligning to TRBD2. CDR3 length equals 16 residues. Germline assignment: CDR1 SGHRS and CDR2 YFSETQ. The V and J ends lost 3 bases and 0 bases, in that order; junction bases with no gene match: 2. The CDR3 region has the DNA TGCGCCAGCAGCTCACTAGCGGGGGCCTCCTACAATGAGCAGTTCTTC. It encodes CASSSLAGASYNEQFF. Variable domain in full (rest from reference TRBV5-1 and TRBJ2-1): KAGVTQTPRYLIKTRGQQVTLSCSPISGHRSVSWYQQTPGQGLQFLFEYFSETQRNKGNFPGRFSGRQFSNSRSEMNVSTLELGDSALYLCASSSLAGASYNEQFFGPGTRLTVL.

V gene TRBV2 combines with J gene TRBJ1-5, with D possibly being TRBD1 (5 bases). Germline V gene lookup returns CDR1 SNHLY and CDR2 FYNNEI. V gave up 4 bases and J gave up 7 bases, with 11 bases separating them. This CDR3 has 13 amino acids. The DNA for the CDR3 is TGTGCCAGCAGTGGGCAGGGCACACAGCCCCAGCATTTT. It is translated as CASSGQGTQPQHF.

Concerning this clone itself: Other DNA sequences of this sample code for an identical CDR3. The chain couples TRBV2 to TRBJ2-5, with 10 bases matching TRBD2. V lost 1 base and J lost 2; bases outside the gene matches: 4. The CDR3 is 16 residues long. Per the germline V gene, CDR1 is SNHLY and CDR2 is FYNNEI. The CDR3 region is CASSEGVAGGQETQYF. Written as DNA, the CDR3 is TGTGCCAGCAGTGAAGGGGTAGCGGGGGGACAAGAGACCCAGTACTTC.

The chain joins TRBV27 to TRBJ1-6; tentatively, D is TRBD1 (6 bases). V was trimmed by 5 bases and J by 9 bases, leaving 17 bases between them. This CDR3 has 15 amino acids. The germline gives CDR1 MNHEY, CDR2 SMNVEV (reference sequence). Here the CDR3 reads CASSITGRAASPLHF. The CDR3 coding sequence is TGTGCCAGCAGTATAACAGGGAGGGCAGCTTCACCCCTCCACTTT.

This rearrangement joins TRBV6-4 to TRBJ2-1; 7 bases align to TRBD1. V lost 6 bases, J lost 8 bases, and 10 bases stayed unmatched. Germline-derived CDR1 and CDR2 are MRHNA and SNTAGT. The CDR3 covers 14 residues. As DNA, the CDR3 is TGTGCCAGCAGACAAACAGGGGATGGGGATGAGCAGTTCTTC. Protein sequence: CASRQTGDGDEQFF.

Worth noting for this clone: Compared with germline, one end of the junction differs, possibly owing to a read error. The chain is built from TRBV7-2 and TRBJ2-3, with D maybe TRBD2 (5 bases). The germline CDR1 and CDR2 sequences are SGHTA and FQGNSA. This CDR3 has 16 amino acids. The CDR3 region is CASNLLGPHGADTQYF. Written as DNA, the CDR3 is TGTGCCAGCAACTTACTCGGGCCGCACGGGGCAGATACGCAGTATTTT.

V usage is TRBV5-6 and J usage is TRBJ2-7; 10 nucleotides line up with TRBD1. The germline CDR1 and CDR2 sequences are SGHDT and YYEEEE. The J segment lost 3 bases and the V segment lost 7 bases, leaving 10 bases of the junction unmatched. The CDR3 is 15 residues long. The CDR3 region has the DNA TGTGCCAGCGCTGAATGGGGACAGGGGATCTACGAGCAGTACTTC. This translates into CASAEWGQGIYEQYF.

This clone was picked up a small number of times. This chain connects TRBV9 to TRBJ2-7; 11 nucleotides match TRBD2. The germline gives CDR1 SGDLS, CDR2 YYNGEE. This CDR3 is built from 15 residues. Germline trimming cut 1 base from V and 5 bases from J; bases unmatched to any gene: 5. CDR3 nucleotides: TGTGCCAGCAGCGTATCGGGACTAGCGGATGACGAGCAGTACTTC. Protein: CASSVSGLADDEQYF. The full variable domain, completed using reference TRBV9 and TRBJ2-7, is DSGVTQTPKHLITATGQRVTLRCSPRSGDLSVYWYQQSLDQGLQFLIQYYNGEERAKGNILERFSAQQFPDLHSELNLSSLELGDSALYFCASSVSGLADDEQYFGPGTRLTVT.

The chain employs TRBV19 and TRBJ2-1, with TRBD2 matching 9 bases. The CDR3 runs 18 residues. The J segment lost 1 base and the V segment lost 7 bases, leaving 14 bases of the junction unmatched. Germline lookup yields CDR1 LNHDA and CDR2 SQIVND (reference sequence). The CDR3 sequence: CASTSPWPAGGSYNEQFF. The CDR3 DNA follows: TGTGCCAGTACCTCCCCCTGGCCAGCGGGGGGTTCCTACAATGAGCAGTTCTTC. The whole variable domain, filled in from reference TRBV19 and TRBJ2-1, reads DGGITQSPKYLFRKEGQNVTLSCEQNLNHDAMYWYRQDPGQGLRLIYYSQIVNDFQKGDIAEGYSVSREKKESFPLTVTSAQKNPTAFYLCASTSPWPAGGSYNEQFFGPGTRLTVL.

V gene TRBV9 combines with J gene TRBJ1-1; D might be TRBD1 (6 bases). The germline V gene encodes CDR1 SGDLS and CDR2 YYNGEE. The CDR3 covers 14 residues. Trimming left V 3 bases short and J 2 bases short, with 11 bases between. The CDR3 DNA is TGTGCCAGCAGCGCGAGAGGGGGAAACACTGAAGCTTTCTTT. Translating it yields CASSARGGNTEAFF.

The V call is TRBV10-3, the J call TRBJ2-2, with 7 bases aligning to TRBD2. The ends lost 5 bases at V and 5 bases at J; junction bases unmatched: 11. Germline V gene data show CDR1 as ENHRY and CDR2 as SYGVKD. The length of the CDR3 is 16 residues. The CDR3 protein is CAISKELGGLTGELFF. CDR3 coding DNA: TGTGCCATCAGTAAGGAACTCGGGGGGTTAACCGGGGAGCTGTTTTTT.

The rearrangement uses TRBV10-3 and TRBJ1-2; unclear D gene. Looked up from germline, CDR1 is ENHRY and CDR2 is SYGVKD. Between the trimmed V and J ends, which lost 10 bases and 4 bases, there was a span of 16 bases. This CDR3 region has 13 residues. CDR3 residues: CATMTLAGYGYTF. DNA for the CDR3: TGTGCCACAATGACATTGGCGGGCTATGGCTACACCTTC.

The chain uses TRBV4-2 and TRBJ2-2; 14 nucleotides agree with TRBD2. V was clipped by 6 bases and J by 1 base; unmatched bases: 7. The CDR3 totals 18 residues. Per the germline V gene, CDR1 is LGHNA and CDR2 is YNFKEQ. CDR3 DNA sequence: TGTGCCAGCAGGCCCGGGACTAGCGGGAGCGGGAACACCGGGGAGCTGTTTTTT. This codes for CASRPGTSGSGNTGELFF.

The rearrangement uses TRBV4-3 and TRBJ2-3, with 11 bases lining up with TRBD2. Germline loops: CDR1 LGHNA, CDR2 YSLEER. With 0 bases clipped from V and 3 bases from J, the junction kept 8 bases outside the gene matches. The CDR3 has 18 residues. The CDR3: CASSQDLASGGFTDTQYF. CDR3 nucleotide sequence: TGCGCCAGCAGCCAAGATTTGGCTAGCGGGGGGTTTACAGATACGCAGTATTTT.

The sample holds a few counts of this clone. The chain is built from TRBV2 and TRBJ1-6, with D perhaps TRBD1 (6 bases). V lost 0 bases, J lost 0 bases, and 12 bases lay in between. CDR1 SNHLY and CDR2 FYNNEI come from the germline V gene. The CDR3 is made up of 18 amino acids. This CDR3 reads CASSEARGGSSYNSPLHF. CDR3 DNA: TGTGCCAGCAGTGAAGCGAGGGGGGGGAGCTCCTATAATTCACCCCTCCACTTT.

The chain links TRBV18 to TRBJ2-3, with 7 bases aligning to TRBD2. The V segment lost 3 bases and the J segment 5 bases; nucleotides outside the gene matches: 8. The CDR3 sequence is 15 residues long. Germline V gene data show CDR1 as KGHSH and CDR2 as LQKENI. CDR3 amino acids: CASSPIGGGRDTQYF. The CDR3 DNA follows: TGTGCCAGCTCACCGATTGGCGGGGGACGAGATACGCAGTATTTT.

The chain employs TRBV5-1 and TRBJ2-1, with TRBD1 matching over 8 bases. V lost 7 bases to trimming and J lost 2 bases; unmatched junction nucleotides: 8. This CDR3 contains 15 residues. Germline V gene lookup returns CDR1 SGHRS and CDR2 YFSETQ. The CDR3 here is CASAKTGEPYNEQFF. CDR3 DNA: TGCGCCAGCGCCAAGACAGGGGAACCCTACAATGAGCAGTTCTTC.

The V call is TRBV7-2, the J call TRBJ2-1, with D maybe TRBD2 (5 bases). V was pared by 5 bases and J by 0 bases, with 14 bases between. The germline V gene encodes CDR1 SGHTA and CDR2 FQGNSA. This CDR3 has 16 residues. The CDR3 loop reads CASSLRVPGSYNEQFF. As DNA, the CDR3 is TGTGCCAGCAGCCTGAGGGTACCGGGCTCCTACAATGAGCAGTTCTTC.

The chain uses TRBV24-1 and TRBJ1-1; tentative D call: TRBD1 (6 bases). The CDR3 runs to 15 residues. Germline V CDR1 and CDR2: KGHDR, SFDVKD. V dropped 5 bases and J dropped 5 bases, with 17 bases sitting between them. CDR3 loop: CATSALGGAGTEAFF. CDR3 nucleotides: TGTGCCACCAGTGCGTTGGGGGGGGCCGGAACTGAAGCTTTCTTT.

The chain couples TRBV10-3 to TRBJ1-2; TRBD1 aligns across 12 bases. The CDR3 contains 18 residues. Germline V CDR1 and CDR2: ENHRY, SYGVKD. The V and J ends lost 6 bases and 0 bases, in that order; junction bases with no gene match: 11. As DNA, the CDR3 is TGTGCCATCAGCCTAGGGACAGGGGGCCTCAAAGCTAACTATGGCTACACCTTC. Its translation: CAISLGTGGLKANYGYTF.